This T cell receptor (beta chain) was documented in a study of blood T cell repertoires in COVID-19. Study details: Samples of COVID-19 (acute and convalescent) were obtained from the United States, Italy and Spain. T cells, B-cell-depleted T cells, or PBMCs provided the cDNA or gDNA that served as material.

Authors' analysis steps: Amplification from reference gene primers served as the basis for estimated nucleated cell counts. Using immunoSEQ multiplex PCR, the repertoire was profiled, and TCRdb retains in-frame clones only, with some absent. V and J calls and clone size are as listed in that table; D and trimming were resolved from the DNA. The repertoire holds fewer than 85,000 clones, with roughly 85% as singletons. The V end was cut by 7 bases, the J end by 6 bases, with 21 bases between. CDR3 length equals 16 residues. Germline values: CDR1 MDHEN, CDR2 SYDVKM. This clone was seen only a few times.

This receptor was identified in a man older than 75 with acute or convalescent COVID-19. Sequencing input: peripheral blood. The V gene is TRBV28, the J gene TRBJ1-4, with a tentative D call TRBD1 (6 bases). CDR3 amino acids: CASTQPAKTGDEKLFF. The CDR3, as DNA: TGTGCCAGCACCCAACCGGCGAAGACAGGAGATGAAAAACTGTTTTTT.